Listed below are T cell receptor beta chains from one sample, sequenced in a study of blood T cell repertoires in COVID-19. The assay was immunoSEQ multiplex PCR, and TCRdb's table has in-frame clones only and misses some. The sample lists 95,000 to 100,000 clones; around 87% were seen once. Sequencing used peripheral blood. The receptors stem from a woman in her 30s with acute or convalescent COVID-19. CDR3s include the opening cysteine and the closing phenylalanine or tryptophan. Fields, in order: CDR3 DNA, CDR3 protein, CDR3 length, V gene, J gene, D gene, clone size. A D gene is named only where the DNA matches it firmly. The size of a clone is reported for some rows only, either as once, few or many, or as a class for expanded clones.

TGCGCCAGCAGCTCGACAACTAGCGGTGCCTCCTACAATGAGCAGTTCTTC,CASSSTTSGASYNEQFF,17,TRBV5-1,TRBJ2-1,TRBD2,.
TGTGCCAGCAGCGTAGGCTTTAGAACTAGCGGGGGCACCGGGGAGCTGTTTTTT,CASSVGFRTSGGTGELFF,18,TRBV9,TRBJ2-2,TRBD2,once
TGTGCCAGCAGCTTCAGCGGGGGGGTAGATACGCAGTATTTT,CASSFSGGVDTQYF,14,TRBV7-3,TRBJ2-3,TRBD2,.
TGTGCCAGCAGTTACTCGGGGCTAGCGGGGGATACGCAGTATTTT,CASSYSGLAGDTQYF,15,TRBV6-5,TRBJ2-3,TRBD2,once
TGTGCCAGCAGTGCACAGGGAAATGCGAATGGCTACACCTTC,CASSAQGNANGYTF,14,TRBV2,TRBJ1-2,.,.
TGTGCCAGCAGTTTGATCCAGGGTGGCGGCTACACCTTC,CASSLIQGGGYTF,13,TRBV12-3/TRBV12-4,TRBJ1-2,.,.
TGCGCCAGCAGCTTTACAGGGGGATTCTCCTACGAGCAGTACTTC,CASSFTGGFSYEQYF,15,TRBV5-1,TRBJ2-7,TRBD1,.
TGTGCCAGCAGCTTAGTGGGCAGCCCTTACACTGAAGCTTTCTTT,CASSLVGSPYTEAFF,15,TRBV7-9,TRBJ1-1,.,.
TGCGCCAGCAGTACCGGGACTAGCGGTACCGGGGAGCTGTTTTTT,CASSTGTSGTGELFF,15,TRBV10-1,TRBJ2-2,TRBD2,.
TGTGCCAGCAGCAAGACAGTGTTGAACACCGGGGAGCTGTTTTTT,CASSKTVLNTGELFF,15,TRBV7-6,TRBJ2-2,.,.